This is a list of T cell receptor beta chains from one sample in a study of neoadjuvant anti-PD-1 for oral cavity cancer. Profiled with immunoSEQ multiplex PCR; TCRdb holds only in-frame clones, not every one. The table includes some 31,000 clones, 80% detected once. The specimen was PBMCs, collected after nivolumab (anti-PD-1) treatment. All receptors derive from a person between 40 and 85 years old with oral cavity squamous cell carcinoma. Each CDR3 is given with its conserved first and last residue. The D gene is left open where the match is weak. The size entry is marked missing in some rows and otherwise reads once, few, many or a size class.

>.|TRBJ2-2|TRBV19|once
TGTGCCAGTAGTATCTCCAGTTTGAACACCGGGGAGCTGTTTTTT
CASSISSLNTGELFF
>.|TRBJ2-5|TRBV21-1|once
TGTGCCAGCAACAGGACAGGGCTGGGTGGAGAGACCCAGTACTTC
CASNRTGLGGETQYF
>TRBD1|TRBJ1-1|TRBV6-6|.
TGTGCCAGCACTACGACAGGGCTGACTGAAGCTTTCTTT
CASTTTGLTEAFF
>TRBD2|TRBJ2-3|TRBV11-2|once
TGTGCCAGCAGCCCCCGGTTAGCGGGGGTATCAGATACGCAGTATTTT
CASSPRLAGVSDTQYF
>.|TRBJ1-1|TRBV29-1|once
TGCAGCGTGGACAATTCGAACACTGAAGCTTTCTTT
CSVDNSNTEAFF
>TRBD2|TRBJ2-7|TRBV4-3|once
TGCGCCAGCAGCACCCAGACTAGCGGGGCCTACGAGCAGTACTTC
CASSTQTSGAYEQYF
>.|TRBJ2-1|TRBV12-1|.
TGTGCCAGCAGCACCAAAGGCGGGAACCCTCACCCCACGAACGATGAGCAGTTCTTC
CASSTKGGNPHPTNDEQFF
>.|TRBJ1-5|TRBV28|.
TGTGCCAGCAGTTTCCACGGGGCGGGATATCAGCCCCAGCATTTT
CASSFHGAGYQPQHF
>.|TRBJ2-6|TRBV7-2|.
TGTGCCAGCAGCTTAGCAAGCTCTGGGGCCAACGTCCTGACTTTC
CASSLASSGANVLTF
>.|TRBJ1-4|TRBV27|.
TGTGCCAGCAGTCCACAGCGTCTGGGGGAAAAACTGTTTTTT
CASSPQRLGEKLFF
>.|TRBJ2-5|TRBV2|.
TGTGCCAGCAGTGAGGCGGGGGCTACTAACCAAGAGACCCAGTACTTC
CASSEAGATNQETQYF
>TRBD1|TRBJ1-1|TRBV19|.
TGTGCCAGTAGTATCTCTTTCCGCACAGGGGGAACTGAAGCTTTCTTT
CASSISFRTGGTEAFF
>.|TRBJ2-3|TRBV7-9|.
TGTGCCAGCAGCCCCCGAACTAACACGGGCACAGATACGCAGTATTTT
CASSPRTNTGTDTQYF
>TRBD1|TRBJ1-2|TRBV28|.
TGTGCCAGCAGTCTAGACCCCGGACAGGGACCGGGTGGCTACACCTTC
CASSLDPGQGPGGYTF
>.|TRBJ2-5|TRBV7-9|.
TGTGCCAGCAGCAGGAGGAGAGGGGCACAAGAGACCCAGTACTTC
CASSRRRGAQETQYF
>.|TRBJ1-6|TRBV28|medium-sized
TGTGCCAGCAGGTCCGGGACCAGAGATTCACCCCTCCACTTT
CASRSGTRDSPLHF
>.|TRBJ1-1|TRBV6-5|.
TGTGCCAGCAGTTCCGAGAACACTGAAGCTTTCTTT
CASSSENTEAFF
>.|TRBJ1-2|TRBV2|.
TGTGCCAGCAGAACCGGGCTAGGGGCTAACTACGGCTACACCTTC
CASRTGLGANYGYTF
>.|TRBJ2-2|TRBV18|.
TGTGCCAGCTCACCACCGGTGGGGGGGCCCGCGACCGGGGAGCTGTTTTTT
CASSPPVGGPATGELFF
>.|TRBJ1-1|TRBV30|few
TGTGCCTGGAGTGTCCGACGCCTTGGTGAAGCTTTCTTT
CAWSVRRLGEAFF
>.|TRBJ2-5|TRBV7-9|.
TGTGCCAGCAGCTTGCGGACAGGGAGGGCAGAGACCCAGTACTTC
CASSLRTGRAETQYF
>TRBD1|TRBJ1-2|TRBV4-1|.
TGCGCCAGCTGGGACAGGGGGCACGGCTACACCTTC
CASWDRGHGYTF
>.|TRBJ2-3|TRBV5-1|.
TGCGCCAGCAGTCTGTATGGTGGCGGGGTCACAGATACGCAGTATTTT
CASSLYGGGVTDTQYF
>.|TRBJ1-2|TRBV4-3|.
TGCGCCAGCAGCCAGGACAGTCTCTATGGCTACACCTTC
CASSQDSLYGYTF
>.|TRBJ1-2|TRBV29-1|.
TGCAGCGTTGCGGCTGGGGAAGGCTATGGCTACACCTTC
CSVAAGEGYGYTF
>.|TRBJ2-5|TRBV11-2|.
TGTGCCAGCAGCTTAGGGGTGTCTGTCGAGACCCAGTACTTC
CASSLGVSVETQYF
>.|TRBJ2-3|TRBV5-6|.
TGTGCCAGCAGCTTGCTGGCGGGGCGATTCACAGATACGCAGTATTTT
CASSLLAGRFTDTQYF
>TRBD1|TRBJ1-1|TRBV6-6|.
TGTGCCAGCACCACTACAGGGGGTGCTTTCTTT
CASTTTGGAFF
>.|TRBJ2-5|TRBV28|few
TGTGCCAGCAGTTTAGGACAATCTGGAGAGACCCAGTACTTC
CASSLGQSGETQYF
>TRBD1|TRBJ2-3|TRBV6-1|once
TGTGCCAGCAGTGATAGGGACAGGGGCCTGGCGGATACGCAGTATTTT
CASSDRDRGLADTQYF
>.|TRBJ1-4|TRBV19|.
TGTGCCAGTAGTTCCCCAAAGGGATCTAATGAAAAACTGTTTTTT
CASSSPKGSNEKLFF
>.|TRBJ1-1|TRBV5-5|.
TGTGCCAGCAGCTGGGGGGTTATTAAGAACACTGAAGCTTTCTTT
CASSWGVIKNTEAFF
>TRBD1|TRBJ1-5|TRBV10-3|.
TGTGCCATCAGTTTACAGGGGGAGCAGCCCCAGCATTTT
CAISLQGEQPQHF
>.|TRBJ2-2|TRBV4-1|.
TGCGCCAGCAGCCAAGATTTTCGAACGAACACCGGGGAGCTGTTTTTT
CASSQDFRTNTGELFF
>.|TRBJ1-4|TRBV7-8|.
TGTGCCAGCAGCTTAGTACGGGTGGAAGCTAATGAAAAACTGTTTTTT
CASSLVRVEANEKLFF
>.|TRBJ2-2|TRBV7-7|.
TGTGCCAGCAGCCTAGGGGCCGGGGAGCTGTTTTTT
CASSLGAGELFF
>.|TRBJ2-2|TRBV5-4|.
TGTGCCAGCAGCCACCAGGGTGGCGGGGAGCTGTTTTTT
CASSHQGGGELFF
>TRBD2|TRBJ2-1|TRBV11-2|.
TGTGCCAGCAGCCCACAGAGCGGGGGGAACAATGAGCAGTTCTTC
CASSPQSGGNNEQFF
>.|TRBJ1-4|TRBV5-1|.
TGCGCCAGCAGCTTGGACAGGGTAAATGAAAAACTGTTTTTT
CASSLDRVNEKLFF
>.|TRBJ1-6|TRBV4-3|.
TGCGCCAGCAGCCAAGAGCTGACGACCGGGGATTCACCCCTCCACTTT
CASSQELTTGDSPLHF
>.|TRBJ2-2|TRBV4-2|few
TGTGCCAGCAGCCAGGATGGCACCGGGGAGCTGTTTTTT
CASSQDGTGELFF
>.|TRBJ2-5|TRBV7-2|few
TGTGCCAGCAGCTTAGTTCGGTCGGGCCAAGAGACCCAGTACTTC
CASSLVRSGQETQYF
>.|TRBJ2-3|TRBV29-1|.
TGCAGCGTTGACGGACTTCCTAGGGGCACAGATACGCAGTATTTT
CSVDGLPRGTDTQYF